This TCR beta chain comes out of a study of T cells in Graves' hyperthyroidism and ophthalmopathy. Study outcomes and limitations: Ophthalmopathy could be told apart from stable hyperthyroidism with a 13 V-J model. Among thyroid clonotypes expanded above 0.001, most also appeared in blood.

Germline CDR1 and CDR2: MGHRA and YSYEKL. V lost 2 bases and J 0 bases, leaving 17 bases between the germline ends. The CDR3 contains 17 residues. Patients were excluded for uncontrolled infection, other autoimmune disease, pregnancy or lactation. Amplification of TCR beta CDR3 regions used RNA as the template. The TCR CDR3 first-round RT-PCR relied on the HTBI primer set. TCRdb called the multiplex PCR reads again in MiXCR, with one record for every CDR3 protein. The sample lists 80,000 to 100,000 distinct CDR3 sequences, approximately 40% seen once, with around 9.6% in the top ten. This clonotype was observed a few times. Antigen: not known.

This receptor was obtained from a woman in her thirties with Graves' hyperthyroidism. Source material: peripheral blood or thyroid tissue (not recorded which). The rearrangement uses TRBV4-1 and TRBJ2-7; D may be TRBD1 or TRBD2 (5 bases each). Here the CDR3 DNA reads TGCGCCAGCAGCCAAAGCCCCGGGGACGGATACTCCTACGAGCAGTACTTC. Protein: CASSQSPGDGYSYEQYF.